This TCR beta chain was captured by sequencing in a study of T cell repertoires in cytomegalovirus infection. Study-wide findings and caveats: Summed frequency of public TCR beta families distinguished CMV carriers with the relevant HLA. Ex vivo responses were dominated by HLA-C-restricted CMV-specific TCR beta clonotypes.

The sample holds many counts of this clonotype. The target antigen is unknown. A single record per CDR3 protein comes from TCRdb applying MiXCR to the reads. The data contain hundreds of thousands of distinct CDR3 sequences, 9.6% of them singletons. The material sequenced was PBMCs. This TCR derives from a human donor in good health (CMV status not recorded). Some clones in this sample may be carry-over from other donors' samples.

CDR3 sequence reads: CASSQVDYVREQFF. The DNA of the CDR3 is TGTGCCAGCAGCCAAGTTGACTACGTACGTGAGCAGTTCTTC. The rearrangement uses TRBV4-2 and TRBJ2-1; possible D gene TRBD2, 5 bases. Germline V lookup: CDR1 LGHNA, CDR2 YNFKEQ. The CDR3 runs to 14 residues. Trimming stripped 1 base from V and 9 bases from J, with 13 bases between.